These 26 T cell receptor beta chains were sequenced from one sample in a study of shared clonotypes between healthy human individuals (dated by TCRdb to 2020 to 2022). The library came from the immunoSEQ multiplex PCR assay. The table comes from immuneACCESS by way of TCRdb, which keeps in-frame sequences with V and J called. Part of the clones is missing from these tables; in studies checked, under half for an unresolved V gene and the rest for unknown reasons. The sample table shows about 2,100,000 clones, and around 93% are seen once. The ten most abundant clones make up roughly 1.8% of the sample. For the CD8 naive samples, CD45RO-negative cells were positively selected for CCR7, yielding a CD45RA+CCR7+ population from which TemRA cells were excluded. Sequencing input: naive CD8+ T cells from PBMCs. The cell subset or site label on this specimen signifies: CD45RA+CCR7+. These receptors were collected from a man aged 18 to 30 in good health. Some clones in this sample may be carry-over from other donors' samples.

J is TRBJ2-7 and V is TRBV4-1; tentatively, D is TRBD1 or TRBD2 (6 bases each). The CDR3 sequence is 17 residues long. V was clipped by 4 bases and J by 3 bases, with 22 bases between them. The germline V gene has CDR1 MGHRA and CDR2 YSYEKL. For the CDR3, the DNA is TGCGCCAGCAGCCCCCGGTCCAAGGGGGATAGCGGCTACGAGCAGTACTTC. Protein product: CASSPRSKGDSGYEQYF.

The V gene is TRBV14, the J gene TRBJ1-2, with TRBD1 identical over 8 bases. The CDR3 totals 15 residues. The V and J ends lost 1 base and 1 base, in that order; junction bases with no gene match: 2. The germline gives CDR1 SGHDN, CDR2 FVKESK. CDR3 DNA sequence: TGTGCCAGCAGCCAAGGGGACAGGTATAACTATGGCTACACCTTC. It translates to CASSQGDRYNYGYTF.

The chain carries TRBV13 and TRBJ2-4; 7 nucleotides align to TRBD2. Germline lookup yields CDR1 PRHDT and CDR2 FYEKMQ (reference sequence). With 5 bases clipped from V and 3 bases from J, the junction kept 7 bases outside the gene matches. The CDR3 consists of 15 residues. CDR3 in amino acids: CASSRPGGDKNIQYF. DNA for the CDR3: TGTGCCAGCAGCCGCCCGGGGGGAGACAAAAACATTCAGTACTTC.

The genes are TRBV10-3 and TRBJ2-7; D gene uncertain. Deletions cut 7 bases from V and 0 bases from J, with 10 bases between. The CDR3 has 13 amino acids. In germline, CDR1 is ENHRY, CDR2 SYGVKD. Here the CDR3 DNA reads TGTGCCATCATGGATTACAGCTCCTACGAGCAGTACTTC. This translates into CAIMDYSSYEQYF.

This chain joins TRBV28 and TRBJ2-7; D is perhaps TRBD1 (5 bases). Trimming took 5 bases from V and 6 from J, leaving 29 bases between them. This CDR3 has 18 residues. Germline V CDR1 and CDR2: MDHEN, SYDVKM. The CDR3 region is CASSLNTPLQGNRAEQYF. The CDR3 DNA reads TGTGCCAGCAGTCTGAATACCCCCCTTCAGGGCAACCGGGCCGAGCAGTACTTC.

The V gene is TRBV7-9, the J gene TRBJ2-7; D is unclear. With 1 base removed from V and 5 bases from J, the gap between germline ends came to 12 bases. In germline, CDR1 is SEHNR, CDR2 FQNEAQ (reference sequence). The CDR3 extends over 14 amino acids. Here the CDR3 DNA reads TGTGCCAGCAGCTTAGTGGCTAGGCCCCACGAGCAGTACTTC. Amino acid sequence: CASSLVARPHEQYF. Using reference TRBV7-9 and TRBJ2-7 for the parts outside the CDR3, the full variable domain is DTGVSQNPRHKITKRGQNVTFRCDPISEHNRLYWYRQTLGQGPEFLTYFQNEAQLEKSRLLSDRFSAERPKGSFSTLEIQRTEQGDSAMYLCASSLVARPHEQYFGPGTRLTVT.

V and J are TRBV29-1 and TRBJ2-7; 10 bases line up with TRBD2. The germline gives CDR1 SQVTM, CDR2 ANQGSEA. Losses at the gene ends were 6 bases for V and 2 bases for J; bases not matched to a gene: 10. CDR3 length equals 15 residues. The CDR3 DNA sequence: TGCAGCGTCGCTAGGGCCGGGACTAGCGCCTACGAGCAGTACTTC. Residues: CSVARAGTSAYEQYF.

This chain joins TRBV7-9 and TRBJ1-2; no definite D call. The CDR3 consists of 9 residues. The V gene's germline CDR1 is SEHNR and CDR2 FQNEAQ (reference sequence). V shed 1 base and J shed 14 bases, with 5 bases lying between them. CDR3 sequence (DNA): TGTGCCAGCAGCTTAGGAGAGACCTTC. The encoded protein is CASSLGETF.

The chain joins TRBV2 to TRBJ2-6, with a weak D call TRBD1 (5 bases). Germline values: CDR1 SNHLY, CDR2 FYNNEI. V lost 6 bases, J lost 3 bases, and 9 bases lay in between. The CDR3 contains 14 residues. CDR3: CASRAGHGANVLTF. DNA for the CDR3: TGTGCCAGCAGGGCAGGGCATGGGGCCAACGTCCTGACTTTC.

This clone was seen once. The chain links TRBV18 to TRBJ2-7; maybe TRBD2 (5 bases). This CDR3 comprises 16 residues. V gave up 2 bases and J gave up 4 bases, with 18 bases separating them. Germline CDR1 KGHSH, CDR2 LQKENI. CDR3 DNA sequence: TGTGCCAGCTCACCAGGCGACGCAGTCGGACTTTACGAGCAGTACTTC. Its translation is CASSPGDAVGLYEQYF.

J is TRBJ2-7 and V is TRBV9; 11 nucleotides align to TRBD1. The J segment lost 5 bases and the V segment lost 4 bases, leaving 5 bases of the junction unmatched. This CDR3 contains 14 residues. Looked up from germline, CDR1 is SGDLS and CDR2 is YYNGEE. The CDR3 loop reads CASSNRDRGNEQYF. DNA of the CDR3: TGTGCCAGCAGCAACCGGGACAGGGGGAACGAGCAGTACTTC.

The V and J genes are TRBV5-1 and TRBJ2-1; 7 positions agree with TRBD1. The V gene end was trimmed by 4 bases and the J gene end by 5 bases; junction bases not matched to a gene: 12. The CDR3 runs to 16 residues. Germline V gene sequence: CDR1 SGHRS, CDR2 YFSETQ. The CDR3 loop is CASSHRGGGRNNEQFF. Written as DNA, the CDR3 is TGCGCCAGCAGCCATCGAGGGGGCGGAAGAAACAATGAGCAGTTCTTC.

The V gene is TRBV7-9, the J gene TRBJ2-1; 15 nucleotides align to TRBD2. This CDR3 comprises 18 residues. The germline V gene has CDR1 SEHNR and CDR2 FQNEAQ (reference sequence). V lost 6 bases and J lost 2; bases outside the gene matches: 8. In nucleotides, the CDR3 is TGTGCCAGCAGTGGGGGACTAGCGGGAGGACCCACCTACAATGAGCAGTTCTTC. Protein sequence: CASSGGLAGGPTYNEQFF.

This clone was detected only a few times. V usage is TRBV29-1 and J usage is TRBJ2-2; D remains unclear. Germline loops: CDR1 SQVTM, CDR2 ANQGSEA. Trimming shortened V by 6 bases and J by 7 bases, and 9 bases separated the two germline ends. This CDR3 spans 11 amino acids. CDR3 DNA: TGCAGCGTGCGTCGTGACGGGGAGCTGTTTTTT. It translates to CSVRRDGELFF.

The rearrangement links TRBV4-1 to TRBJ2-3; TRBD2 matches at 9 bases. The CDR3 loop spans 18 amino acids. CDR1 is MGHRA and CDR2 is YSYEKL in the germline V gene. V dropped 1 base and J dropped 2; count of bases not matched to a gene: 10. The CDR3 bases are TGCGCCAGCAGCCAAGCACTGCGACTAGCGGAAAACACAGATACGCAGTATTTT. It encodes CASSQALRLAENTDTQYF.

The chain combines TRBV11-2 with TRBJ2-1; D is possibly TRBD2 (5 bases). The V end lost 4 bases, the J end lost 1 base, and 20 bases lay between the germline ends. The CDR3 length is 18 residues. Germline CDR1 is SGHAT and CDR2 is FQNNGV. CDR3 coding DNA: TGTGCCAGCAGCTCCCGAGAGTTACGGGGTCCGTCCTACAATGAGCAGTTCTTC. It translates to CASSSRELRGPSYNEQFF.

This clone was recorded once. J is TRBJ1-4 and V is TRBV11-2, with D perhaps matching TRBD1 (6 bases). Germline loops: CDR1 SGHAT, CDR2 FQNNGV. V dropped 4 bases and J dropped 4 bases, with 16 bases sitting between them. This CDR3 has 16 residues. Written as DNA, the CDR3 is TGTGCCAGCAGCTCGGGGGGGCGGTTCAATAATGAAAAACTGTTTTTT. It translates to CASSSGGRFNNEKLFF.

The CDR3 reads CSATGGGGYTF. The CDR3 coding sequence is TGCAGTGCGACAGGGGGCGGTGGCTACACCTTC. This chain uses TRBV20-1 with TRBJ1-2, with 10 bases matching TRBD1. CDR1 DFQATT and CDR2 SNEGSKA come from the germline V gene (reference sequence). The CDR3 spans 11 residues. V lost 6 bases to trimming and J lost 7 bases; unmatched junction nucleotides: 2.

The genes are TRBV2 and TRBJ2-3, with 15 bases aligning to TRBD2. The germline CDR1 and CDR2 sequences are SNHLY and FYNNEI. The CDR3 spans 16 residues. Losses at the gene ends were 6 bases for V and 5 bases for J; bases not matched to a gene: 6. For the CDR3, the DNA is TGTGCCAGCAGGGAGGGACTAGCGGGAGGCCGAGATACGCAGTATTTT. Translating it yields CASREGLAGGRDTQYF.

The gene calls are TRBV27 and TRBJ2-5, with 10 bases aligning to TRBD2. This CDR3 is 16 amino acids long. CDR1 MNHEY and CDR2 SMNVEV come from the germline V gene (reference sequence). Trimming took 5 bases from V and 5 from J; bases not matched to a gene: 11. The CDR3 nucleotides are TGTGCCAGCAGTGCCCGGGGGCTAGCGGGAGAGGAGACCCAGTACTTC. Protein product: CASSARGLAGEETQYF.

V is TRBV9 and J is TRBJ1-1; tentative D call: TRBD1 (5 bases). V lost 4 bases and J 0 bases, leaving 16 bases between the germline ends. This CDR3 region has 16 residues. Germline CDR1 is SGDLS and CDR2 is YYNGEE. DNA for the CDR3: TGTGCCAGCAGCCCCCAGGGCAGGCTCCTGAACACTGAAGCTTTCTTT. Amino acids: CASSPQGRLLNTEAFF.

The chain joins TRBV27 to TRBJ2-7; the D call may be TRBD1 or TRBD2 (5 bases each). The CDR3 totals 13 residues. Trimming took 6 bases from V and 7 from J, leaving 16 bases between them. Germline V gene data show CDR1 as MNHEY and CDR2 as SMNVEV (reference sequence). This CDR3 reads CASSPARGVEQYF. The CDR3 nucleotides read TGTGCCAGCAGCCCGGCAAGGGGAGTAGAGCAGTACTTC.

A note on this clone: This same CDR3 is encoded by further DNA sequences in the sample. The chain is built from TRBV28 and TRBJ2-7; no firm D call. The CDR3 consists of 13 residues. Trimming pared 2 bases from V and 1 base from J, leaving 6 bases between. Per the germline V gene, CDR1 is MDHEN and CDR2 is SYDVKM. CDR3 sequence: CASSLTESYEQYF. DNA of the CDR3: TGTGCCAGCAGTTTAACTGAATCCTACGAGCAGTACTTC.

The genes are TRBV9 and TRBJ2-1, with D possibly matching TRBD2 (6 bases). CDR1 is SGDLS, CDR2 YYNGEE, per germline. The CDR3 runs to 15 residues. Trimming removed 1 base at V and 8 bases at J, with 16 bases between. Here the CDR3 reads CASSVSRRAGDEQFF. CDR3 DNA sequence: TGTGCCAGCAGCGTATCTCGGAGGGCCGGAGATGAGCAGTTCTTC. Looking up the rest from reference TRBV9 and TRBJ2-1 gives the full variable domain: DSGVTQTPKHLITATGQRVTLRCSPRSGDLSVYWYQQSLDQGLQFLIQYYNGEERAKGNILERFSAQQFPDLHSELNLSSLELGDSALYFCASSVSRRAGDEQFFGPGTRLTVL.

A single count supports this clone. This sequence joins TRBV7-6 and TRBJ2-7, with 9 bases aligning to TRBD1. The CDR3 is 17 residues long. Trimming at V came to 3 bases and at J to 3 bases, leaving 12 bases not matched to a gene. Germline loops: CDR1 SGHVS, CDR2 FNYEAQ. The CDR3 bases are TGTGCCAGCAGCTTTGGGAGCGGGACAGGGTTGATCTACGAGCAGTACTTC. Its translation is CASSFGSGTGLIYEQYF.

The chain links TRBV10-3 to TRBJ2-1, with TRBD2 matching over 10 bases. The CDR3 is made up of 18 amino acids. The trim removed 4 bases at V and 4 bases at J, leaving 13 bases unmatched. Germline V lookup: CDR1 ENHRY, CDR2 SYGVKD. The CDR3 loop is CAISGTTSGDSTYNEQFF. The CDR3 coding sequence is TGTGCCATCAGTGGAACAACTAGCGGGGATAGCACGTACAATGAGCAGTTCTTC.